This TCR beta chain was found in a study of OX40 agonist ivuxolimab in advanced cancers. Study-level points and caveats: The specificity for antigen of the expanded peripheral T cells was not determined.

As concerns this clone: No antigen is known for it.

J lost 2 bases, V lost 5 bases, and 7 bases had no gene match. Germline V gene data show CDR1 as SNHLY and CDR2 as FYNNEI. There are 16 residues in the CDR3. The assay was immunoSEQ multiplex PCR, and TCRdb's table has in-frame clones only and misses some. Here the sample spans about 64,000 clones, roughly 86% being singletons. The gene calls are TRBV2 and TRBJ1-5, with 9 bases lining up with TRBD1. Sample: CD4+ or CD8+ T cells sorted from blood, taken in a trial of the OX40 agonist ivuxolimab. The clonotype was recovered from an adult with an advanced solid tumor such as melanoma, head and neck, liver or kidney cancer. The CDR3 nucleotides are TGTGCCAGCAGTCTTCGCCGGGACAGGGGCAATCAGCCCCAGCATTTT. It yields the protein CASSLRRDRGNQPQHF.